These 24 T cell receptor beta chains were sequenced from one sample in a study of regulatory T cells in long-lasting Graves disease. The time point is: newly diagnosed GD, antithyroid drugs for less than 3 months. There was RNA extracted from PBMCs, and the TCR library was made from it. Arm-PCR with iRepertoire HTBI primers amplified the CDR3 regions for these TCR beta libraries. MiXCR was run by TCRdb on the multiplex PCR reads, yielding one entry per CDR3 protein. Of more than 400,000 distinct CDR3 sequences in the sample, 15% to 20% were seen once. These data were likewise used in another study, on T cells in Graves' hyperthyroidism and ophthalmopathy.

Sample: peripheral blood mononuclear cells (PBMCs), taken at new diagnosis, from a patient treated with antithyroid drugs. The source of these receptors is a middle-aged man with Graves disease.

This rearrangement joins TRBV9 to TRBJ2-7; D is possibly TRBD1 or TRBD2 (5 bases each). The germline V gene has CDR1 SGDLS and CDR2 YYNGEE. The CDR3 sequence is 15 residues long. V was clipped by 3 bases and J by 1 base, with 14 bases between them. The CDR3 spells CASSAGPGGSYEQYF. For the CDR3, the DNA is TGTGCCAGCAGCGCGGGACCCGGAGGATCCTACGAGCAGTACTTC.

The chain joins TRBV9 to TRBJ2-3; tentatively, D is TRBD2 (6 bases). Germline V gene lookup returns CDR1 SGDLS and CDR2 YYNGEE. With 0 bases removed from V and 3 bases from J, the gap between germline ends came to 17 bases. The CDR3 extends over 17 amino acids. The CDR3 loop reads CASSVVGGITRTDTQYF. The CDR3 coding sequence is TGTGCCAGCAGCGTAGTGGGGGGAATAACTCGGACAGATACGCAGTATTTT.

This clonotype was seen many times. V is TRBV3-1 and J is TRBJ1-1, with D hard to call. The CDR3 contains 14 residues. Germline CDR1 and CDR2: LGHDT and YNNKEL (reference sequence). V was shortened by 1 base and J by 1 base, with 7 bases between the two germline ends. The CDR3 sequence is CASSQVVGNTEAFF. DNA for the CDR3: TGTGCCAGCAGCCAAGTAGTAGGGAACACTGAAGCTTTCTTT.

Note on this clonotype: Sequence at one end of the junction differs from germline and may be a read error. The chain has TRBV11-2 and TRBJ2-3; D is unresolved. CDR1 and CDR2 from the germline V gene are SGHAT and FQNNGV. The CDR3 length is 15 residues. The CDR3: CASSQETGRRDTQYF. CDR3 in DNA: TGCGCCAGCAGCCAAGAGACTGGCAGGCGGGATACGCAGTATTTT.

This clonotype has ten or more counts. The rearrangement joins TRBV11-2 to TRBJ2-1; 8 positions match TRBD2. The V and J ends lost 7 bases and 4 bases, in that order; junction bases with no gene match: 9. The CDR3 covers 15 residues. The V gene's germline CDR1 is SGHAT and CDR2 FQNNGV. The chain's CDR3 is CASTWEREYYNEQFF. CDR3 nucleotides: TGTGCCAGCACCTGGGAGCGGGAGTATTACAATGAGCAGTTCTTC.

The chain is built from TRBV5-6 and TRBJ2-7; possible D gene TRBD2, 6 bases. The V end was cut by 0 bases, the J end by 7 bases, with 14 bases between. This CDR3 is built from 14 residues. Germline V lookup: CDR1 SGHDT, CDR2 YYEEEE. DNA of the CDR3: TGTGCCAGCAGCTTGGGTGGAGCGGGCTGGGAGCAGTACTTC. It is translated as CASSLGGAGWEQYF.

There are a few counts of this clonotype. The V call is TRBV4-1, the J call TRBJ2-7; 13 bases align to TRBD2. CDR3 length: 15 residues. The germline V gene has CDR1 MGHRA and CDR2 YSYEKL. Trimming took 6 bases from V and 4 from J; bases not matched to a gene: 6. CDR3 region: CASSYRTSGSYEQYF. CDR3 bases: TGCGCCAGCAGTTACAGGACTAGCGGGAGTTACGAGCAGTACTTC.

This clonotype has a count of ten or more. The V gene is TRBV5-1, the J gene TRBJ2-7; unclear D gene. CDR3 length: 12 residues. Deletions cut 5 bases from V and 6 bases from J, with 12 bases between. Germline-derived CDR1 and CDR2 are SGHRS and YFSETQ. As DNA, the CDR3 is TGCGCCAGCAGTAAGGACCGCCTCGAGCAGTACTTC. Its translation: CASSKDRLEQYF.

This chain uses TRBV5-1 with TRBJ1-4; D unresolved. Germline-derived CDR1 and CDR2 are SGHRS and YFSETQ. This CDR3 region has 19 residues. Trimming removed 2 bases from V and 6 bases from J, with 26 bases in between. The CDR3, as DNA: TGCGCCAGCAGCTTATTCTCCCACCTGACCACCGGGAAGGATGAAAAACTGTTTTTT. Amino acids: CASSLFSHLTTGKDEKLFF. The complete variable domain, with remaining parts taken from reference TRBV5-1 and TRBJ1-4, reads KAGVTQTPRYLIKTRGQQVTLSCSPISGHRSVSWYQQTPGQGLQFLFEYFSETQRNKGNFPGRFSGRQFSNSRSEMNVSTLELGDSALYLCASSLFSHLTTGKDEKLFFGSGTQLSVL.

The chain uses TRBV18 and TRBJ2-7, with 8 bases fitting TRBD2. The CDR3 consists of 14 residues. Germline CDR1 is KGHSH and CDR2 is LQKENI. V lost 3 bases and J lost 1; bases outside the gene matches: 2. The CDR3 DNA sequence: TGTGCCAGCTCACCGGGACTAGATTCCTACGAGCAGTACTTC. Its translation: CASSPGLDSYEQYF.

This clonotype was counted many times. The chain couples TRBV5-1 to TRBJ2-7; TRBD1 aligns across 7 bases. Germline CDR1 and CDR2: SGHRS and YFSETQ. CDR3 length equals 14 residues. J lost 2 bases, V lost 3 bases, and 5 bases had no gene match. CDR3 amino acids: CASSSQGTPYEQYF. The DNA of the CDR3 is TGCGCCAGCAGCTCACAGGGGACCCCCTACGAGCAGTACTTC.

The CDR3 DNA reads as TGTGCCAGCACCCCGGATGGGTACTATGGCTACACCTTC. Its protein is CASTPDGYYGYTF. The V call is TRBV12-3 or TRBV12-4, the J call TRBJ1-2; D remains unclear. The CDR3 is made up of 13 amino acids. The V gene lost 7 bases and the J gene lost 3 bases, with 12 bases spanning the gap.

The genes are TRBV18 and TRBJ2-7; 7 nucleotides line up with TRBD1. V dropped 3 bases and J dropped 2; count of bases not matched to a gene: 7. Germline V gives CDR1 KGHSH, CDR2 LQKENI. There are 15 residues in the CDR3. The CDR3 DNA follows: TGTGCCAGCTCACCTAGTCGACAGGGCCCCTACGAGCAGTACTTC. This codes for CASSPSRQGPYEQYF. The full variable domain, with the rest looked up from reference TRBV18 and TRBJ2-7, is NAGVMQNPRHLVRRRGQEARLRCSPMKGHSHVYWYRQLPEEGLKFMVYLQKENIIDESGMPKERFSAEFPKEGPSILRIQQVVRGDSAAYFCASSPSRQGPYEQYFGPGTRLTVT.

Points on this clonotype: This may be a read error: a much more frequent sequence differs by one nucleotide. This chain joins TRBV11-2 and TRBJ2-1; 9 nucleotides align to TRBD2. Per germline, CDR1 SGHAT and CDR2 FQNNGV. The CDR3 spans 15 residues. The CDR3, as DNA: TGTGCCAGCAGCCAGACTAGCGGTGCCTACAAGGAGCAGTTCTTC. It encodes CASSQTSGAYKEQFF. The full variable domain, with the rest looked up from reference TRBV11-2 and TRBJ2-1, is EAGVAQSPRYKIIEKRQSVAFWCNPISGHATLYWYQQILGQGPKLLIQFQNNGVVDDSQLPKDRFSAERLKGVDSTLKIQPAKLEDSAVYLCASSQTSGAYKEQFFGPGTRLTVL.

This clonotype was seen many times. The rearrangement uses TRBV27 and TRBJ2-2; D remains unclear. Trimming took off 8 bases at V and 6 bases at J, with 16 bases between the two ends. Looked up from germline, CDR1 is MNHEY and CDR2 is SMNVEV (reference sequence). This CDR3 contains 14 residues. The CDR3 reads CASGLDRRAGELFF. The CDR3 nucleotides are TGTGCCAGCGGTCTAGATCGCCGAGCCGGGGAGCTGTTTTTT.

The chain links TRBV6-9 to TRBJ2-1, with 7 bases fitting TRBD1. The CDR3 is 13 amino acids. Per the germline V gene, CDR1 is MNHGY and CDR2 is SVAAGI. The junction had 6 bases not matched to a gene; V was cut back by 4 bases and J by 9 bases. The DNA for the CDR3 is TGTGCCAGCAGTTCTTACAGGGGCCTTGAGCAGTTCTTC. Translation: CASSSYRGLEQFF.

As regards this clonotype: Compared with germline, one end of the junction differs, possibly owing to a read error. V is TRBV7-9 and J is TRBJ1-2, with D unclear. There are 13 residues in the CDR3. Looked up from germline, CDR1 is SEHNR and CDR2 is FQNEAQ (reference sequence). The CDR3 nucleotides read TGTGCCAGCAGCTTAGGCAACGACTATTGCTACACCTTC. This sequence encodes CASSLGNDYCYTF.

This clonotype has at least ten counts. The J gene is TRBJ2-7, the V gene TRBV28; TRBD1 matches at 7 bases. The V and J ends lost 8 bases and 5 bases, in that order; junction bases with no gene match: 6. The CDR3 is made up of 12 amino acids. The germline V gene has CDR1 MDHEN and CDR2 SYDVKM. CDR3 sequence reads: CASGTVNDEQYF. The CDR3 coding sequence is TGTGCCAGCGGGACAGTTAACGACGAGCAGTACTTC.

Concerning this clonotype itself: This may come from a read error, since a much larger clone is one base off. This chain connects TRBV6-1 to TRBJ2-3, with 7 nucleotides matching TRBD2. V was clipped by 0 bases and J by 2 bases; unmatched bases: 5. The CDR3 runs 16 residues. The germline gives CDR1 MNHNS, CDR2 SASEGT. Here the CDR3 reads CASSEAGLTVTDTQYF. The DNA for the CDR3 is TGTGCCAGCAGTGAAGCGGGACTAACAGTCACAGATACGCAGTATTTT.

This clonotype appeared many times. The gene calls are TRBV20-1 and TRBJ1-4; 8 nucleotides line up with TRBD1. The CDR3 has 14 amino acids. J lost 10 bases, V lost 0 bases, and 7 bases had no gene match. Germline V CDR1 and CDR2: DFQATT, SNEGSKA (reference sequence). The CDR3 protein is CSAREDRALGKLFF. CDR3 DNA: TGCAGTGCTAGAGAGGACAGGGCGTTAGGAAAACTGTTTTTT.

This chain connects TRBV6-2 or TRBV6-3 to TRBJ2-7, with TRBD1 matching 7 bases. CDR1 and CDR2 from the germline V gene are MNHEY and SVGEGT. V shed 5 bases, J shed 3 bases, and the junction held 4 bases outside the gene matches. CDR3 length: 13 residues. This CDR3 is CASSRGQVYEQYF. CDR3 bases: TGTGCCAGCAGTCGTGGACAGGTCTACGAGCAGTACTTC.

This clonotype was seen many times. V gene TRBV27 combines with J gene TRBJ2-7; 9 bases are shared with TRBD1. This CDR3 has 16 amino acids. V was clipped by 5 bases and J by 4 bases; unmatched bases: 12. Germline V lookup: CDR1 MNHEY, CDR2 SMNVEV (reference sequence). The CDR3 region has the DNA TGTGCCAGCAGTAAAAGGACAGGGGTTGGGGAGTACGAGCAGTACTTC. This sequence encodes CASSKRTGVGEYEQYF.

This chain uses TRBV7-9 with TRBJ1-2, with a tentative D call TRBD1 (5 bases). CDR3 length: 14 residues. V lost 0 bases to trimming and J lost 6 bases, with 11 bases between them. Germline-derived CDR1 and CDR2 are SEHNR and FQNEAQ (reference sequence). DNA of the CDR3: TGTGCCAGCAGCTTAGCAATCGGGGCGAATGGCTACACCTTC. Translating gives CASSLAIGANGYTF. The full variable domain, rest sourced from reference TRBV7-9 and TRBJ1-2, is DTGVSQNPRHKITKRGQNVTFRCDPISEHNRLYWYRQTLGQGPEFLTYFQNEAQLEKSRLLSDRFSAERPKGSFSTLEIQRTEQGDSAMYLCASSLAIGANGYTFGSGTRLTVV.

This clonotype appeared once. The chain employs TRBV6-2 or TRBV6-3 and TRBJ2-7; 7 positions match TRBD1. The CDR3 has 14 amino acids. Per germline, CDR1 MNHEY and CDR2 SVGEGT. J gave up 4 bases and V 10 bases, and 13 bases lay outside the gene matches. This CDR3 is CAKIPSHRGYEQYF. Here the CDR3 DNA reads TGTGCCAAAATCCCTAGCCACAGGGGTTACGAGCAGTACTTC.